This entry lists 3 T cell receptor beta chains sequenced from one sample in a study of Ad26.COV2.S vaccination and SARS-CoV-2 variants. Sequenced by immunoSEQ multiplex PCR; TCRdb stores in-frame clones only, minus some. In the table there are about 320,000 clones, around 90% of which are singletons. Treatment specified: 15 to 20 received Ad26.COV2.S at low or high dose, single or two shots; 5 received placebo; per-sample allocation not given. Vaccine and placebo recipients were sampled on day 63 after the first injection. The sample was peripheral blood, taken in a trial of Ad26.COV2.S vaccine versus placebo. The source of these receptors is a person aged 18-60 years who received the Ad26.COV2.S COVID-19 vaccine or a placebo.

V gene TRBV30 combines with J gene TRBJ2-5; TRBD1 aligns across 9 bases. Germline-derived CDR1 and CDR2 are GTSNPN and SVGIG (reference sequence). The CDR3 length is 13 residues. Trimming removed 3 bases from V and 6 bases from J; junction bases left unmatched: 5. The CDR3 DNA sequence: TGTGCCTGGAGCACAGGGGGCGTGAAGACCCAGTACTTC. It is translated as CAWSTGGVKTQYF.

The chain links TRBV18 to TRBJ1-2, with no clear D. The CDR3 runs to 15 residues. Germline V gene sequence: CDR1 KGHSH, CDR2 LQKENI. V was pared by 3 bases and J by 0 bases, with 11 bases between. CDR3 nucleotides: TGTGCCAGCTCACCGCAGGTCACAGCTAACTATGGCTACACCTTC. Translated: CASSPQVTANYGYTF.

The V call is TRBV11-2, the J call TRBJ1-5, with TRBD1 identical over 8 bases. The CDR3 totals 17 residues. J lost 0 bases, V lost 5 bases, and 9 bases had no gene match. Germline CDR1 reads SGHAT; CDR2 reads FQNNGV. CDR3 amino acids: CASSLRTGTYSNQPQHF. In DNA form, the CDR3 reads TGTGCCAGCAGCCTCCGGACAGGGACTTATAGCAATCAGCCCCAGCATTTT.